The subject of this entry is one TCR beta chain. The antigen remains unidentified. Each donor was nominally healthy when sampled (though unrecorded immune exposures were likely). These data belong to a study of cytomegalovirus exposure and HLA in healthy donors. Broader study findings: Sequencing depth across donors, presence/absence analyses assumed, was roughly uniform. A reported reduction in N-insertions relative to the approximately 690-donor mean was seen in an Asian-associated ancestry cluster in a later analysis. Sequencing artifact likely explains a cluster of highly shared sequence variants.

This CDR3 is 14 amino acids long. V was clipped by 4 bases and J by 6 bases; unmatched bases: 7. The germline V gene encodes CDR1 SGHTS and CDR2 YDEGEE. The study ran its PCR with 60 Vbeta and 13 Jbeta primers. Repertoires were generated with immunoSEQ multiplex PCR, while TCRdb's copy carries only in-frame clones and drops some. Of roughly 150,000 clones in the sample, 76% were seen once. This clonotype was obtained from a man in his forties in good health and CMV-seronegative. The sequencing sample was made of PBMCs. The V gene is TRBV5-8, the J gene TRBJ1-1, with TRBD1 identical over 9 bases. DNA for the CDR3: TGTGCCAGCAGCGCCGGACAGGGGTTCGCTGAAGCTTTCTTT. The encoded protein is CASSAGQGFAEAFF.